This T cell receptor beta chain emerged from a study of radiation and T cells in renal cell carcinoma. This clone was detected once. Germline assignment: CDR1 LGHNA and CDR2 YSLEER. V shed 1 base and J shed 1 base, with 10 bases lying between them. CDR3 length: 15 residues. Profiled with immunoSEQ multiplex PCR; TCRdb holds only in-frame clones, not every one. The sample records about 130,000 clones, around 81% being singletons. Time point meaning: blood 2 weeks post-SBRT. Treatment indicated: 15 Gy SBRT to primary tumor, nephrectomy 4 weeks later. After SBRT, blood was collected at 2 and 4 weeks, plus baseline.

Sequenced material: blood, taken from a patient whose treatment included radiotherapy and nephrectomy. This receptor was taken from a man aged 45-65 years with renal cell carcinoma. The chain couples TRBV4-3 to TRBJ1-1; unclear D gene. In nucleotides, the CDR3 is TGCGCCAGCAGCCAAGCTGTAACGGCGAACACTGAAGCTTTCTTT. This encodes CASSQAVTANTEAFF.